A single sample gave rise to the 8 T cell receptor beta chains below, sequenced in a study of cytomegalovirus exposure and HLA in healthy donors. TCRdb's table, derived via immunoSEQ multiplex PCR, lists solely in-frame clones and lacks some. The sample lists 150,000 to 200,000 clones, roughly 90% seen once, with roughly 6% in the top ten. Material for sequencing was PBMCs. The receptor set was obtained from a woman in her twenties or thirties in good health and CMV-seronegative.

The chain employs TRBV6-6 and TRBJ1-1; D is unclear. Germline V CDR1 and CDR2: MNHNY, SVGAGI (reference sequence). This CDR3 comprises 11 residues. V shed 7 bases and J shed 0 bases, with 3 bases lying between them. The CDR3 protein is CASTVNTEAFF. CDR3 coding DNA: TGTGCCAGCACGGTGAACACTGAAGCTTTCTTT.

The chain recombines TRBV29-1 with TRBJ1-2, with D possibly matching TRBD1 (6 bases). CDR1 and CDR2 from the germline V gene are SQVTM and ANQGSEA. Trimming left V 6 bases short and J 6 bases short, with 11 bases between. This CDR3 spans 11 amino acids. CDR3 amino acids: CSVPGGDGYTF. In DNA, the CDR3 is TGCAGCGTCCCGGGGGGCGATGGCTACACCTTC.

The CDR3 region is CASSKTGWEKLFF. CDR3 nucleotide sequence: TGTGCCAGCAGTAAGACAGGGTGGGAAAAACTGTTTTTT. The rearrangement links TRBV27 to TRBJ1-4; TRBD1 agrees at 7 bases. Germline CDR1 and CDR2: MNHEY and SMNVEV (reference sequence). Trimming took 5 bases from V and 8 from J; bases not matched to a gene: 5. The CDR3 consists of 13 residues. Filled out from reference TRBV27 and TRBJ1-4, the complete variable domain reads EAQVTQNPRYLITVTGKKLTVTCSQNMNHEYMSWYRQDPGLGLRQIYYSMNVEVTDKGDVPEGYKVSRKEKRNFPLILESPSPNQTSLYFCASSKTGWEKLFFGSGTQLSVL.

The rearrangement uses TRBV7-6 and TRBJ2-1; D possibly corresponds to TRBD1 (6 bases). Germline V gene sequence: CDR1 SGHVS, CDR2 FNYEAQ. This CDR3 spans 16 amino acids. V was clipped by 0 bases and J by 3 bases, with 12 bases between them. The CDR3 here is CASSLAGTNNYNEQFF. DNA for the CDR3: TGTGCCAGCAGCTTAGCGGGGACAAACAACTACAATGAGCAGTTCTTC.

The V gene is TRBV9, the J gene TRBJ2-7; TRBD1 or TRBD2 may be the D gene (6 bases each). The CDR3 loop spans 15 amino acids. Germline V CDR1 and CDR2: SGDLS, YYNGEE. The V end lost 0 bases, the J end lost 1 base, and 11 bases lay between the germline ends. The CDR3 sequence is CASSVETGRSYEQYF. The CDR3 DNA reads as TGTGCCAGCAGCGTAGAAACAGGGAGGTCCTACGAGCAGTACTTC.

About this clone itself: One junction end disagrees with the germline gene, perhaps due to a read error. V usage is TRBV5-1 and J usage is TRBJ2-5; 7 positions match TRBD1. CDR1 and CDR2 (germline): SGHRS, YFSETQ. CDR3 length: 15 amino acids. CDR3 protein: CASGLTGLIQETQYF. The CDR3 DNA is TGCGCCAGCGGCTTGACAGGGTTAATACAAGAGACCCAGTACTTC.

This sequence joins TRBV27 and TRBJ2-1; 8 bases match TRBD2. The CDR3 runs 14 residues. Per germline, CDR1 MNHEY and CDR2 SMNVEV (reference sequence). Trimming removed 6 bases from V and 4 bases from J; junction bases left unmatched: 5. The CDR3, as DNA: TGTGCCAGCAGCCGCGGGGGGTTATACAATGAGCAGTTCTTC. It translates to CASSRGGLYNEQFF.

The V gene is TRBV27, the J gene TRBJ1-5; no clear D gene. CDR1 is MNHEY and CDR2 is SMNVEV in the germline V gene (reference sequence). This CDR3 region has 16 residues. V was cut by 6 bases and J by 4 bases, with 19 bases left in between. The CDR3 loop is CASRPNRGTDNQPQHF. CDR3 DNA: TGTGCCAGCAGGCCGAACCGGGGAACTGATAATCAGCCCCAGCATTTT.